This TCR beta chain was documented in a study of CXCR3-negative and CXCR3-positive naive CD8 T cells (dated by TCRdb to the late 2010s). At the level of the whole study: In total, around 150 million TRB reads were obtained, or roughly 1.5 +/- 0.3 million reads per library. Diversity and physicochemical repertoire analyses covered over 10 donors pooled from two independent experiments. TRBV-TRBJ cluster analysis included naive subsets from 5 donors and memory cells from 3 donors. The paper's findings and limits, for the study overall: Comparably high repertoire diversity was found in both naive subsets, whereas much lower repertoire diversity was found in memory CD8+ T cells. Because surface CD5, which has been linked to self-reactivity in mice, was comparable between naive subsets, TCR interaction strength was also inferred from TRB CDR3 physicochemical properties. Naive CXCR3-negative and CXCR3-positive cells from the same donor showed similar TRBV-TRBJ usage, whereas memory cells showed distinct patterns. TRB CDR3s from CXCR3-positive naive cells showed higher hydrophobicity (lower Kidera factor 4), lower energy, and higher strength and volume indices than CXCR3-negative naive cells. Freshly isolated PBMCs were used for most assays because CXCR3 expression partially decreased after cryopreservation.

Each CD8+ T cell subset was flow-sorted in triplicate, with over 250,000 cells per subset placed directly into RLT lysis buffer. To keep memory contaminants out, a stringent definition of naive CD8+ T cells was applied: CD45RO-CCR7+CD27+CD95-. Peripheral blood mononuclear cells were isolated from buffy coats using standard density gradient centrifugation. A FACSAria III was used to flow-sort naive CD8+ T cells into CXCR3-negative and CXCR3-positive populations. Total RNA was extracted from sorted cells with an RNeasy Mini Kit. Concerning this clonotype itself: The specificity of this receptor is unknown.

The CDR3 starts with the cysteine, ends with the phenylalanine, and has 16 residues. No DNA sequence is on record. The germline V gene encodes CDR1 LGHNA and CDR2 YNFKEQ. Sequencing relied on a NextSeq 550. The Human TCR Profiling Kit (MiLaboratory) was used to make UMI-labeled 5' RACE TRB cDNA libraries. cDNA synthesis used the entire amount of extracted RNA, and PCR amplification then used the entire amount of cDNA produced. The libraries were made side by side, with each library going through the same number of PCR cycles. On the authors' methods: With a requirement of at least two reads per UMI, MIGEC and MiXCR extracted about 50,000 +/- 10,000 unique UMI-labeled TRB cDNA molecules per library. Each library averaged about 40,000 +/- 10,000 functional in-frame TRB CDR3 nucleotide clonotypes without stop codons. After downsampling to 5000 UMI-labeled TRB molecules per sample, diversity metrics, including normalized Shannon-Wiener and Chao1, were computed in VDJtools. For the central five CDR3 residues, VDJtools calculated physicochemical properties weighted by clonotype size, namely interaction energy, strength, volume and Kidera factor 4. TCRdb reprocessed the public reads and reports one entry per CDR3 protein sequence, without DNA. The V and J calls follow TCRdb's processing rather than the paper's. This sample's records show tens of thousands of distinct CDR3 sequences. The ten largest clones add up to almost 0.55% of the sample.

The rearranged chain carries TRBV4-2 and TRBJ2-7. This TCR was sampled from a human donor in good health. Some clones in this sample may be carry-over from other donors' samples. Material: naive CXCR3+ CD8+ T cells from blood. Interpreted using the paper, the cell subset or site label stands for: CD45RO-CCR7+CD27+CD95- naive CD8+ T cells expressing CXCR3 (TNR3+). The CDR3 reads CASSQDPGSYSYEQYF.